Given below is one TCR beta chain in context. This specimen includes other DNA sequences encoding the same CDR3. The sample is drawn from a study of shared clonotypes between healthy human individuals. Trimming took off 2 bases at V and 0 bases at J, with 8 bases between the two ends. This CDR3 comprises 15 residues. Germline lookup yields CDR1 SGHTA and CDR2 FQGNSA. Original processing notes: Filtering differed, since immunoSEQ gave only junction sequences and no quality scores. Some clones are missing from TCRdb's copy, which holds only in-frame ones; the method was immunoSEQ multiplex PCR. That table furnishes V, J and clone size, whereas the DNA furnished D and trimming. The table has 2 million to 2.5 million clones, roughly 93% seen once.

This TCR was sampled from a man aged 18 to 29 in good health. Some clones in this sample may be carry-over from other donors' samples. Sequenced input: naive CD4+ T cells from PBMCs. The subset: CD45RA+ positively selected. The chain recombines TRBV7-2 with TRBJ2-1; D gene unclear. As DNA, the CDR3 is TGTGCCAGCAGCTTACTTGGAAGCTCCTACAATGAGCAGTTCTTC. This sequence encodes CASSLLGSSYNEQFF.